This TCR beta chain was identified during a study of T-cell memory formation after mild COVID-19. On the study more broadly: TCR clusters showed largely donor specificity. Study-level points and caveats: Some responding clones appeared in pre-infection memory, suggesting cross-reactive memory joined. SARS-CoV-2 specificity of second-wave clones peaking day 37 was unconfirmed.

This CDR3 is built from 16 residues. CDR1 SGHNT and CDR2 YYREEE come from the germline V gene (reference sequence). J lost 4 bases, V lost 1 base, and 7 bases had no gene match. TCRdb passed the 5' RACE reads through MiXCR, listing each CDR3 protein once. The sample lists over 250,000 distinct CDR3 sequences, about 15% occurring once. This clonotype was counted between two and nine times. Its specificity is not known. The chain has TRBV5-4 and TRBJ2-3, with 9 bases lining up with TRBD2. The TCR sequence derives from a man younger than 35 who had mild COVID-19 (a few samples of this study predate the infection). Cell type and time point are not known. Sequenced: PBMCs or a T cell subset sorted from them (not recorded which). CDR3 region: CASSLTSGGRADTQYF. The DNA of the CDR3 is TGTGCCAGCAGCTTGACCAGCGGGGGGCGGGCAGATACGCAGTATTTT.